In its sample, the clone carrying this TCR beta chain was seen a few times. Antigen: not known. Primed by a sample-barcoded 5' primer and a J-beta primer mix, a second PCR proceeded for 7 to 11 cycles. Each CDR3 protein is one row after TCRdb ran MiXCR on the 5' RACE reads. The sample contains around 1,000,000 distinct CDR3 sequences, under 30% of which appear only once. The source of the sample is a study of blood T cells in healthy people across ages. Overall study: Capturing about one barcoded beta molecule per two T cells was achieved by template switching. General observations from the study: Age advanced and TCR beta diversity per million T cells fell, roughly linearly.

CDR1 is LGHNA and CDR2 is YSLEER in the germline V gene. CDR3 length: 13 residues. V was pared by 3 bases and J by 8 bases, with 11 bases between. These data were also reused for a study on T cells of mothers and their children. This second study notes: Donation came from a few healthy Caucasian mothers together with their six children. According to the study, all extracted RNA entered cDNA synthesis at approximately 1.5 ug per 15 ul.

Input material: blood. The sequence came from a girl aged 2 to 9 in good health. The gene calls are TRBV4-3 and TRBJ2-4; tentatively, D is TRBD1 or TRBD2 (5 bases each). CDR3 in amino acids: CASSQRRGDIQYF. DNA of the CDR3: TGCGCCAGCAGCCAGCGGAGAGGGGACATTCAGTACTTC.